This T cell receptor (beta chain) was observed in a study of T cell responses to AZD1222 COVID-19 vaccine. For the study at large: Pooling was applied to second doses at about 4 or about 12 weeks.

Libraries were prepared by immunoSEQ multiplex PCR; TCRdb keeps only in-frame clonotypes and omits some of them. The table has around 110,000 clones, 80% to 90% seen once. Study observations and caveats: Repertoire sampling was restricted to post-peak T cell response timepoints. Baseline seropositivity characterized only six AZD1222 recipients. The reported proportion of spike-specific TCRs targeting unmutated variant regions was nearly half.

Comments on this clone: Its matching antigen is unknown.

The TCR comes from an adult in good health. Here the sequenced sample was peripheral blood, taken on day 0 of AZD1222 vaccination.

DNA for the CDR3: TGCGCCAGCAGCAAGCCGACAGGCCACGCAACTAATGAAAAACTGTTTTTT. Protein sequence: CASSKPTGHATNEKLFF. This sequence joins TRBV4-1 and TRBJ1-4, with TRBD1 as a possible D gene (6 bases). V lost 5 bases and J lost 0, with 16 bases in between. Germline V CDR1 and CDR2: MGHRA, YSYEKL. The CDR3 is made up of 17 amino acids.